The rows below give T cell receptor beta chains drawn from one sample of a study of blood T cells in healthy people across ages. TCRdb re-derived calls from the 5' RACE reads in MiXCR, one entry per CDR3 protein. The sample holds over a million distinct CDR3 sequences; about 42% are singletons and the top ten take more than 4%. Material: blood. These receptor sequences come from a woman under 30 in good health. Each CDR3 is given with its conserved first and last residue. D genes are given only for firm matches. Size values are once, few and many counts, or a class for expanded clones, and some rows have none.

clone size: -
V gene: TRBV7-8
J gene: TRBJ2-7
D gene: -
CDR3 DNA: TGTGCCAGCAGCTTAGTTGGGGGGCGTGCTTTATACGAGCAGTACTTC
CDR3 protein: CASSLVGGRALYEQYF

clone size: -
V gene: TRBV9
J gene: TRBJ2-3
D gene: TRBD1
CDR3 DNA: TGTGCCAGCAGCGTAGATCATCAGGGGGCTGTTGATACGCAGTATTTT
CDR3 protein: CASSVDHQGAVDTQYF

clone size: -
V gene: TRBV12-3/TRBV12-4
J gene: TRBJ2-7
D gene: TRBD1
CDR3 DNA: TGTGCCAGCACCTCGAGCGGACAGGGATATTACGAGCAGTACTTC
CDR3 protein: CASTSSGQGYYEQYF

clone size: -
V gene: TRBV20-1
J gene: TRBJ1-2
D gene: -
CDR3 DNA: TGCAGTGCCACCGGGACGGTCTATGATGGCTACACCTTC
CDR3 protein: CSATGTVYDGYTF

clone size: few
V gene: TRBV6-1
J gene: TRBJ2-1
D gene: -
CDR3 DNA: TGTGCCAGCAGTGAAATAGGACTGCGATACAATGAGCAGTTCTTC
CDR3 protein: CASSEIGLRYNEQFF

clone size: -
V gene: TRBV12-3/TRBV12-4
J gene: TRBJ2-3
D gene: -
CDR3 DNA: TGTGCCAGCAGGAACGGAGATACGCAGTATTTT
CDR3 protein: CASRNGDTQYF

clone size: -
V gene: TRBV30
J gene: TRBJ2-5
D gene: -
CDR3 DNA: TGTGCCTGGAGTCCGGACCCTAGGTCGGATGAGCAGTACTTC
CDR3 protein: CAWSPDPRSDEQYF

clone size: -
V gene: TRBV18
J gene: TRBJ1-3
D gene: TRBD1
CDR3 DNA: TGTGCCAGCTCAAGACAGGGTGGCTCATCTGGAAACACCATATATTTT
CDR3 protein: CASSRQGGSSGNTIYF

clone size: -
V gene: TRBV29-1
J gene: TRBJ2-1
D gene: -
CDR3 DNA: TGCAGCGTTCCGACCAAGGGCTACTACAATGAGCAGTTCTTC
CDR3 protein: CSVPTKGYYNEQFF

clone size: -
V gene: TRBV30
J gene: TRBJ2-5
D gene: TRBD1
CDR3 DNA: TGTGCCTGGAGTACTACAGGGGCCCTATCTAGGGAGACCCAGTACTTC
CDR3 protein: CAWSTTGALSRETQYF

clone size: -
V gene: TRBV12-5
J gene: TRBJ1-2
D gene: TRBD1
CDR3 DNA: TGTGCTAGTGGTGCAGGGGACAGGCCCTATGGCTACACCTTC
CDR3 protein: CASGAGDRPYGYTF

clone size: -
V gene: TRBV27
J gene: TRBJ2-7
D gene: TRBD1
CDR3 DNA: TGTGCCAGCAGTTCCCCCGGGACAGGGAACTACGAGCAGTACTTC
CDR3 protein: CASSSPGTGNYEQYF

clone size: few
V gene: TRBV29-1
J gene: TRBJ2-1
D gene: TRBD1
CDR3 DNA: TGCAGCGCCGGGACAGGCTCCTACAATGAGCAGTTCTTC
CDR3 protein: CSAGTGSYNEQFF

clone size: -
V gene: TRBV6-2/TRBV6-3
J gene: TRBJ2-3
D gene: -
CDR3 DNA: TGTGCCAGCAGTCTACCACAGAACACGGGAGCTAGCACAGATACGCAGTATTTT
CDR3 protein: CASSLPQNTGASTDTQYF

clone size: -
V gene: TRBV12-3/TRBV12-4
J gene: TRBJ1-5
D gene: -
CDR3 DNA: TGTGCCAGCAGTACCACAGGGCCCAAGGGACCCCAGCATTTT
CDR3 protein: CASSTTGPKGPQHF

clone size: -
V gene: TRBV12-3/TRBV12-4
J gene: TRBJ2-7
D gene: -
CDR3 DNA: TGTGCCAGCAGCCCGATGGCGGGGGCATTCTACGAGCAGTACTTC
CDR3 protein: CASSPMAGAFYEQYF

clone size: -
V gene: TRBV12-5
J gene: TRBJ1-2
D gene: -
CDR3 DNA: TGTGCTAGTGGTTGGGTATCGGGGCCTGGCTACACCTTC
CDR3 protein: CASGWVSGPGYTF

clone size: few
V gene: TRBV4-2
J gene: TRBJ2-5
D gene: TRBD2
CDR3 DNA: TGTGCCAGCAGCCAAGCCGGGACTAGCGGTTTCGAGACCCAGTACTTC
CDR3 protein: CASSQAGTSGFETQYF

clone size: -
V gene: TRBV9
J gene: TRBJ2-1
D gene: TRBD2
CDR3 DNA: TGTGCCAGCAGCACACAATCTAGCGGAACCTACAATGAGCAGTTCTTC
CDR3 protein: CASSTQSSGTYNEQFF

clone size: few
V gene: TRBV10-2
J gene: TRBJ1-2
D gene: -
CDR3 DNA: TGCGCCAGCACCCAAGATCTCTATGGCTACACCTTC
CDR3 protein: CASTQDLYGYTF

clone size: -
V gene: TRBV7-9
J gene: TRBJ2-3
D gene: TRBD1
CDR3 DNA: TGTGCCAGCAGCCCAGGACAGGACCTCGTCACAGATACGCAGTATTTT
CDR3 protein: CASSPGQDLVTDTQYF

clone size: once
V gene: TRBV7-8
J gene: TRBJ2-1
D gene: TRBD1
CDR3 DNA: TGTGCCAGCAGCGACGGGACAGGGATTAGCGATGAGCAGTTCTTC
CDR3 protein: CASSDGTGISDEQFF

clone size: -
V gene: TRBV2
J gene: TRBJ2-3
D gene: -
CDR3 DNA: TGTGCCAGCAGTTTGGAACAGGGCACGCAGTATTTT
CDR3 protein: CASSLEQGTQYF

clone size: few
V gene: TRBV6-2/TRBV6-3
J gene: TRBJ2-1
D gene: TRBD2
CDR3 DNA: TGTGCCAGCTCCGGGGGGATCCGCCCTAATGAGCAGTTCTTC
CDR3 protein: CASSGGIRPNEQFF

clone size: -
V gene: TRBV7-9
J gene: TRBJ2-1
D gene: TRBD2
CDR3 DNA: TGTGCCAGCCCTCCCTCCCTTAGGGGACTAGCGGTCCATGAGCAGTTCTTC
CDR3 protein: CASPPSLRGLAVHEQFF

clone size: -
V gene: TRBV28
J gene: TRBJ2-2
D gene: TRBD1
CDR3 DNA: TGTGCCAGTAAGGGGACAGGGCCGACCGGGGAGCTGTTTTTT
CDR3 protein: CASKGTGPTGELFF

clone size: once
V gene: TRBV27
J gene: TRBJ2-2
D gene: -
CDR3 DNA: TGTGCCAGCACGACGACCTCTACAGGGATATGGACCGGGGAGCTGTTTTTT
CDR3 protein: CASTTTSTGIWTGELFF

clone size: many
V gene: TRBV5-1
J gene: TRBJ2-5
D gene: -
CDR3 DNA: TGTGCCAGCAGCCAAGACAGCCAAGAGACCCAGTACTTC
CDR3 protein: CASSQDSQETQYF

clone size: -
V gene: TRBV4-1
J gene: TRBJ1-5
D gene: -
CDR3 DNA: TGCGCCAGCAGCCAAGATGGGTGGAGGCCCCAGCATTTT
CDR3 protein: CASSQDGWRPQHF

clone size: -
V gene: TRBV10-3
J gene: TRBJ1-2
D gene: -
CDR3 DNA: TGTGCCATCAGGCAGACCTCTATTTTGGGCAGCTACACCTTC
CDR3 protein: CAIRQTSILGSYTF

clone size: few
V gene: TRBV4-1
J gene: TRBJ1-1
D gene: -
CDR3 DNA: TGCGCCAGCAGCCAAGTTTCCCTCACTGAAGCTTTCTTT
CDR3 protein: CASSQVSLTEAFF

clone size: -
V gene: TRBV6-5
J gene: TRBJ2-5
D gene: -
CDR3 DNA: TGTGCCAGCAGTTACCGAATAGAATCCGAACCCCAAGGAGAGACCCAGTACTTC
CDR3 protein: CASSYRIESEPQGETQYF

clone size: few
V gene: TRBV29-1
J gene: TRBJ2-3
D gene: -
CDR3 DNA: TGCAGCGTTGATCCCAGACAGACTAGCACAGATACGCAGTATTTT
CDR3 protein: CSVDPRQTSTDTQYF

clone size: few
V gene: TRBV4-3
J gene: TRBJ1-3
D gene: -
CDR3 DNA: TGCGCCAGCAGCCAGATGACAGGCTCTGGAAACACCATATATTTT
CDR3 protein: CASSQMTGSGNTIYF

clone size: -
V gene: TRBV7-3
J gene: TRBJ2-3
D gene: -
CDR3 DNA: TGTGCCAGCAGCTTAACGGTGCTGAGCACAGATACGCGGTATTTT
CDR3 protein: CASSLTVLSTDTRYF

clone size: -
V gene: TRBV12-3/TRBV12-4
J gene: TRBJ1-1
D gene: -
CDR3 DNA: TGTGCCAGCAGCCGAAGGGGGGCGAACACTGAAGCTTTCTTT
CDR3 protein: CASSRRGANTEAFF

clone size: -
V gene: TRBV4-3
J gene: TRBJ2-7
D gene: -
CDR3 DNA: TGCGCCAGCAGCCAAGCGTCAGGACAGAGGCAGTACTTC
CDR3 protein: CASSQASGQRQYF

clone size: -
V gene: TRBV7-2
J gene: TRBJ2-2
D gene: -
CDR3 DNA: TGTGCCAGCAGCTTAGTGGGGGTCGGGGAGCTGTTTTTT
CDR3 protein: CASSLVGVGELFF

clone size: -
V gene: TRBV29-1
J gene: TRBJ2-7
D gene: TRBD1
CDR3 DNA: TGCAGCGTTGAAATCGCGGACAGGGGGGTCTACGAGCAGTACTTC
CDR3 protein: CSVEIADRGVYEQYF

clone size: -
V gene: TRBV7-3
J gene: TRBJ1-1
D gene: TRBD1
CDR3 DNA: TGTGCCAGCAGCCTGCCTCGGACAGGGAAGGGCACTGAAGCTTTCTTT
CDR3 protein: CASSLPRTGKGTEAFF

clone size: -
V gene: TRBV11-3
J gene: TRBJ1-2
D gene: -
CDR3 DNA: TGTGCCAGCAGGCCGGGACTCCAGGGCCGTAACTATGGCTACACCTTC
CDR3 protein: CASRPGLQGRNYGYTF

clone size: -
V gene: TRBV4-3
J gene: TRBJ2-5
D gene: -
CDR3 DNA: TGCGCCAGCAGCCAAGAAAGGACAGGACGGGGACTACGAGAGCAGTACTTC
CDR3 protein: CASSQERTGRGLREQYF

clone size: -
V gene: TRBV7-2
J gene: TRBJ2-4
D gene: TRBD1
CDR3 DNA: TGTGCCAGCAGCATGGGACAGGGTATTCGAGAGCAGTACTTC
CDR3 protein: CASSMGQGIREQYF

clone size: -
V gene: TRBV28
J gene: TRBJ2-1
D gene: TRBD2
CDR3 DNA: TGTGCCAGCAGTTCTATCTTCGGGCGGGAGGGCCTGGGTGAGCAGTTCTTC
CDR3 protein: CASSSIFGREGLGEQFF

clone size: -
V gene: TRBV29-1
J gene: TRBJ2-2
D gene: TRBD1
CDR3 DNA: TGCAGCGTTGAAGATGGACAGGGGGACCTCACCGGGGAGCTGTTTTTT
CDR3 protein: CSVEDGQGDLTGELFF

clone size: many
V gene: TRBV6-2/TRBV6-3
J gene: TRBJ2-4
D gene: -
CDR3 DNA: TGTGCCAGCGCCCTGGGGTCTGACATTCAGTACTTC
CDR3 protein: CASALGSDIQYF

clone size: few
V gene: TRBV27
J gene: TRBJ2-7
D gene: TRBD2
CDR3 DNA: TGCGCCAGCAGCTTGTCAGGACTAGTCTACGAGCAGTACTTC
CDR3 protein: CASSLSGLVYEQYF